Below are 8 T cell receptor beta chains sequenced from a single sample in a study of T cell repertoires in cytomegalovirus infection. TCRdb analysed the reads with MiXCR anew, one entry per CDR3 protein. The sample shows more than 150,000 distinct CDR3 sequences, about 15% of them seen only once. The sequencing input was CD8+ T cells from PBMCs. The receptors were sampled from a human donor in good health (CMV status not recorded). Some clones in this sample may be carry-over from other donors' samples.

This chain joins TRBV7-6 and TRBJ2-5, with D maybe TRBD2 (5 bases). This CDR3 spans 15 amino acids. The germline V gene encodes CDR1 SGHVS and CDR2 FNYEAQ. Trimming removed 6 bases at V and 4 bases at J, with 18 bases between. CDR3 region: CASRWKAIRGETQYF. The CDR3 coding sequence is TGTGCCAGCAGGTGGAAGGCCATACGGGGAGAGACCCAGTACTTC.

The chain couples TRBV10-3 to TRBJ1-5; TRBD1 agrees at 8 bases. Per the germline V gene, CDR1 is ENHRY and CDR2 is SYGVKD. The CDR3 has 15 amino acids. The V segment lost 3 bases and the J segment 7 bases; nucleotides outside the gene matches: 8. The chain's CDR3 is CAISDGAGGRQPQHF. In DNA, the CDR3 is TGTGCCATCAGTGATGGGGCAGGGGGCAGGCAGCCCCAGCATTTT.

A few counts support this clonotype. The rearrangement links TRBV24-1 to TRBJ2-1; D gene uncertain. CDR1 and CDR2 (germline): KGHDR, SFDVKD. The CDR3 consists of 13 residues. V dropped 3 bases and J dropped 7 bases, with 9 bases sitting between them. The CDR3 spells CATSDLVINEQFF. As DNA, the CDR3 is TGTGCCACCAGTGATCTCGTTATTAATGAGCAGTTCTTC.

A few counts support this clonotype. This chain links TRBV4-2 with TRBJ2-1; weak D call: TRBD1 (6 bases). Germline CDR1 and CDR2: LGHNA and YNFKEQ. The CDR3 has 15 residues. Trimming removed 4 bases from V and 5 bases from J, with 15 bases in between. CDR3 nucleotide sequence: TGTGCCAGCAGCCGAACAGGGACGGAGGACAATGAGCAGTTCTTC. Amino acid sequence: CASSRTGTEDNEQFF.

The chain combines TRBV28 with TRBJ1-1; D remains unclear. CDR1 MDHEN and CDR2 SYDVKM come from the germline V gene. This CDR3 contains 15 residues. The V and J ends lost 5 bases and 1 base respectively, with 14 bases between them. As DNA, the CDR3 is TGTGCCAGCAGTGCGAGCCACACAAAGAACACTGAAGCTTTCTTT. It is translated as CASSASHTKNTEAFF.

CDR3 sequence (DNA): TGTGCCAGACAGCTTGGGCAGGGAGGGACGGGCACTGAAGCTTTCTTT. Residues: CARQLGQGGTGTEAFF. The rearrangement joins TRBV5-8 to TRBJ1-1; a weak D match, TRBD1 (5 bases). The CDR3 has 16 residues. The germline V and J ends were trimmed by 8 bases and 4 bases, with 24 bases remaining between them. The germline V gene encodes CDR1 SGHTS and CDR2 YDEGEE.

The chain uses TRBV6-2 or TRBV6-3 and TRBJ1-5; D is unresolved. CDR1 is MNHEY and CDR2 is SVGEGT in the germline V gene. Trimming stripped 6 bases from V and 9 bases from J, with 9 bases between. The CDR3 is 11 residues long. CDR3: CASSWSGPQHF. The DNA of the CDR3 is TGTGCCAGCAGCTGGTCTGGGCCCCAGCATTTT.

The V and J genes are TRBV28 and TRBJ2-5; D gene uncertain. CDR1 MDHEN and CDR2 SYDVKM come from the germline V gene. V was pared by 8 bases and J by 2 bases, with 12 bases between. The CDR3 totals 13 residues. DNA of the CDR3: TGTGCCAGCGGAAAACATGGGCAAGAGACCCAGTACTTC. It is translated as CASGKHGQETQYF.